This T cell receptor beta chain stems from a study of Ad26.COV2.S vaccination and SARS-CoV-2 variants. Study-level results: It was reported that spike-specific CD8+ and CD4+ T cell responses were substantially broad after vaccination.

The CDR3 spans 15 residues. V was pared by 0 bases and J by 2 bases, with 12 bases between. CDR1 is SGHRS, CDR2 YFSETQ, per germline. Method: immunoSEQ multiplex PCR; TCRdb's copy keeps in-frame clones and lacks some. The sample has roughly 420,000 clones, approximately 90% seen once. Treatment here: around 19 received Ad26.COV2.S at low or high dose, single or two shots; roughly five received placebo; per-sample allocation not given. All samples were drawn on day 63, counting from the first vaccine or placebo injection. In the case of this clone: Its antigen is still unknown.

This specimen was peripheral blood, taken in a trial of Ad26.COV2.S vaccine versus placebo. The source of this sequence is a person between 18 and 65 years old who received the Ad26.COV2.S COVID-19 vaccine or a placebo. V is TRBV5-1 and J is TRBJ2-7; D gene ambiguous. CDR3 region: CASSLASVGTYEQYF. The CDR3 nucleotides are TGCGCCAGCAGCTTGGCCTCGGTGGGAACCTACGAGCAGTACTTC.